Below, one T cell receptor beta chain is given with its context. The data belong to a study of T cell clones after liver transplantation. Study-wide background: Draws occurred before transplant, before withdrawal, and after complete or failed withdrawal.

TCRdb keeps only in-frame clones here, not all; method: immunoSEQ multiplex PCR. The profile shows over 50,000 clones, roughly 90% of them singletons. The CDR3 runs to 15 residues. From germline, CDR1 is SGDLS and CDR2 YYNGEE. V was shortened by 0 bases and J by 2 bases, with 10 bases between the two germline ends. The TCR originated in a human patient who received a liver transplant. The graft donor may have given rise to some T cells. The sample was CD8+ T cells from blood, taken 12 months after liver transplant. The chain links TRBV9 to TRBJ2-3; tentatively, D is TRBD1 (5 bases). The CDR3: CASSVGAGYTDTQYF. The CDR3 nucleotides read TGTGCCAGCAGCGTAGGGGCAGGGTACACAGATACGCAGTATTTT.